This T cell receptor beta chain was recovered during a study of metastatic and nonmetastatic thyroid tumors. Whole-study context: Blood and tumor or nodule tissue repertoires from malignant and benign thyroid patients were compared.

Study results and limitations: Malignant thyroid tumors reportedly exceeded benign nodules significantly in TCR beta diversity, with the difference appearing in blood and tumor.

Per the study methods: CDR3 was compared across clinicopathological groups, and the resulting differences were used to build a distant-metastasis classifier for papillary thyroid cancer. TCRdb reanalyzed the PCR reads with MiXCR. TCRdb, not the authors, supplied the V and J calls. This sample has about 17,000 clones, with about 24% found just once. This clone was seen many times. The target antigen is unknown. Patients underwent thyroid surgery, and none had received any treatment before it. Trimming at V came to 0 bases and at J to 8 bases, leaving 7 bases not matched to a gene. CDR1 SEHNR and CDR2 FQNEAQ come from the germline V gene (reference sequence). The CDR3 is 16 residues long.

V and J are TRBV7-9 and TRBJ1-4; 9 nucleotides align to TRBD1. Sequenced: adjacent normal tissue. The source is a female donor with papillary thyroid cancer or a benign thyroid nodule (not recorded which). Some clones in this sample may be carry-over from other donors' samples. The CDR3 DNA follows: TGTGCCAGCAGCTTAGCTCTTCGGGACAGGGACGAAAAACTGTTTTTT. This sequence encodes CASSLALRDRDEKLFF.